The present T cell receptor beta chain was sequenced within a study of blood T cell repertoires in COVID-19. Study in general: Before being deemed recovered, Cohort 3 donors had two negative PCRs, clearance, or symptom resolution. PBMCs, B-cell-depleted T cells, or T cells were the source of the cDNA or gDNA that made up the material.

In the original processing: Nucleated cell number was recorded as an estimate derived from reference gene primer amplification. Sequencing was performed with immunoSEQ multiplex PCR; in TCRdb, only in-frame clones are kept and a portion is missing. The V and J calls and clone size were taken over from that table, and D and trimming were inferred from the DNA. The sample yields hundreds of thousands of clones, around 89% seen once. There are 15 residues in the CDR3. The V gene end was trimmed by 0 bases and the J gene end by 4 bases; junction bases not matched to a gene: 3. Per germline, CDR1 SGHAT and CDR2 FQNNGV.

Sequencing was done on a sample of PBMCs or T cells enriched from blood (not recorded which). This receptor was identified in a woman aged 55-70 years in a cohort exposed to, infected with or recovered from COVID-19 (not recorded which). The rearrangement links TRBV11-2 to TRBJ1-1; 9 nucleotides match TRBD1. CDR3 residues: CASSLDRTGVTEAFF. CDR3 nucleotide sequence: TGTGCCAGCAGCTTAGATAGGACAGGGGTCACTGAAGCTTTCTTT.